This TCR beta chain derives from a study of shared clonotypes between healthy human individuals. Repertoires were generated with immunoSEQ multiplex PCR, while TCRdb's copy carries only in-frame clones and drops some. In the table there are roughly 700,000 clones, 90% of which are singletons. This receptor was identified in a man between 18 and 35 years old in good health. Some clones in this sample may be carry-over from other donors' samples. Sequencing used memory CD8+ T cells from PBMCs. Specified subset: CD45RO+ cells pooled with CCR7-negative TemRA cells.

The CDR3 region is CASSLGVQNIQYF. The DNA of the CDR3 is TGTGCCAGCAGCTTAGGGGTTCAGAACATTCAGTACTTC. The chain links TRBV7-9 to TRBJ2-4; D remains ambiguous. V was clipped by 1 base and J by 7 bases, with 8 bases between them. CDR1 is SEHNR, CDR2 FQNEAQ, per germline (reference sequence). The CDR3 consists of 13 residues.